Listed below are T cell receptor beta chains from one sample, sequenced in a study of blood T cell repertoires in COVID-19. The repertoire was sequenced with immunoSEQ multiplex PCR; TCRdb's copy has only in-frame clones and lacks some. This sample has roughly 130,000 clones, with around 86% found just once. Sequencing was performed on peripheral blood. These receptor sequences come from a man aged 35 to 55 with active or convalescent COVID-19. The CDR3 runs from the conserved cysteine through the conserved F or W. The D gene is left open where the match is weak. Some rows mark clone size as missing; the rest say once, few, many or name a class of expanded clone.

j_call clone_size d_call v_call cdr3_nt cdr3_aa
TRBJ2-3 NA NA TRBV4-2 TGTGCCAGCAGCCAAGAGGGGTTAGCGTTAGATACGCAGTATTTT CASSQEGLALDTQYF
TRBJ2-5 NA TRBD1 TRBV23-1 TGCGCCACGAGACGACAGGGGTCTCAAGAGACCCAGTACTTC CATRRQGSQETQYF
TRBJ1-5 few TRBD1 TRBV27 TGTGCCAGCAGTTCGGGACAGGGTGGTGCTAGGAATCAGCCCCAGCATTTT CASSSGQGGARNQPQHF
TRBJ1-3 NA NA TRBV18 TGTGCCAGCTCACCACCGCAAGGAGACTCTGGAAACACCATATATTTT CASSPPQGDSGNTIYF
TRBJ1-6 NA TRBD1 TRBV12-3/TRBV12-4 TGTGCCAGCAGCTCAGGGGGTAGGGCCCTCCACTTT CASSSGGRALHF
TRBJ1-6 many TRBD1 TRBV27 TGTGCCAGCAGTTTAGGGTACAGGGGGTATAATTCACCCCTCCACTTT CASSLGYRGYNSPLHF
TRBJ2-1 NA TRBD2 TRBV7-7 TGTGCTAGCGGTCCGGGACTAGCTAATAATGAGCAGTTCTTC CASGPGLANNEQFF
TRBJ1-5 NA NA TRBV5-1 TGCGCCAGCAGCCTTGACAGCTATAGCAATCAGCCCCAGCATTTT CASSLDSYSNQPQHF
TRBJ2-7 once TRBD2 TRBV28 TGTGCCAGCAGTTTGCCCCCAGGGCGGGGGGAAGGCGAGCAGTACTTC CASSLPPGRGEGEQYF
TRBJ1-5 NA NA TRBV19 TGTGCCACCGCCAACAGGGAAAGCAATCAGCCCCAGCATTTT CATANRESNQPQHF
TRBJ2-7 NA NA TRBV21-1 TGTGCCAGCAGCCCCCACGGGGACAGGGGCTCGGACGAGCAGTACTTC CASSPHGDRGSDEQYF
TRBJ2-5 NA NA TRBV15 TGTGCCACCAGCAGAGATCCTCAAGAGACCCAGTACTTC CATSRDPQETQYF
TRBJ1-4 NA NA TRBV5-4 TGTGCCAGCAGCTTGTTCAGGGATGAAAAACTGTTTTTT CASSLFRDEKLFF
TRBJ1-1 NA TRBD1 TRBV5-6 TGTGCCAGCAGTGGACAGGCGTCAATGAACACTGAAGCTTTCTTT CASSGQASMNTEAFF
TRBJ2-7 many TRBD1 TRBV19 TGTGCCAGTAGTCCGGGCCAACAGGGGTACGAGCAGTACTTC CASSPGQQGYEQYF
TRBJ2-1 NA NA TRBV6-4 TGTGCCAGCGGGAAAAAGAGGGAATCCTACAATGAGCAGTTCTTC CASGKKRESYNEQFF
TRBJ2-3 NA TRBD2 TRBV11-3 TGTGCCAGCAGGAGAACTAGCGGGGGCACAGATACGCAGTATTTT CASRRTSGGTDTQYF
TRBJ1-5 NA NA TRBV4-2 TGTGCCAGCAGCCAAGAAAGGGGTGGCAATCAGCCCCAGCATTTT CASSQERGGNQPQHF
TRBJ2-7 NA TRBD2 TRBV11-2 TGTGCCAGCAGCTTTTCGCGCGGGGGGGGGTACGAGCAGTACTTC CASSFSRGGGYEQYF
TRBJ1-1 once NA TRBV5-6 TGTGCCAGCAGCTTGGGATCGAGAGGGATGAACACTGAAGCTTTCTTT CASSLGSRGMNTEAFF
TRBJ2-7 NA TRBD2 TRBV7-9 TGTGCCAGCAGCACGGGGACTAGGGTTTTTTCTGGGTTCTACGAGCAGTACTTC CASSTGTRVFSGFYEQYF
TRBJ1-2 NA NA TRBV30 TGTGCCTGGAGTGTAAATCTTCCCTATGGCTACACCTTC CAWSVNLPYGYTF
TRBJ1-3 few NA TRBV10-3 TGTGCCATCAGTGTGTCCCGGACATTATCCGGAAACACCATATATTTT CAISVSRTLSGNTIYF
TRBJ1-4 NA TRBD1 TRBV6-6 TGTGCCAGCAGTTATCGGGACAGGGTTAATGAAAAACTGTTTTTT CASSYRDRVNEKLFF
TRBJ2-7 NA NA TRBV5-5 TGTGCCAGCAGCCCGTCGGCAGGGAACCACGAGCAGTACTTC CASSPSAGNHEQYF
TRBJ1-3 NA TRBD1 TRBV6-2/TRBV6-3 TGTGCCAGCAGCCCTAAGACAGGGACCTTAATTATCTCTGGAAACACCATATATTTT CASSPKTGTLIISGNTIYF
TRBJ2-7 NA TRBD1 TRBV7-2 TGTGCCAGCAGCTTAGGTGGGACAGGGGGAATATACGAGCAGTACTTC CASSLGGTGGIYEQYF
TRBJ2-7 NA TRBD2 TRBV7-2 TGTGCCAGCAGCTTAGTTGGTAGCGGGGGGGCTTACGAGCAGTACTTC CASSLVGSGGAYEQYF
TRBJ1-1 NA NA TRBV5-1 TGCGCCAGCAGCCCTGCAGATTTTGGTGCAGCTTTCTTT CASSPADFGAAFF
TRBJ1-6 few TRBD1 TRBV11-2 TGTGCCAGCAGCCCCCGTTTGGAACAGGGGAAATCACCCCTCCACTTT CASSPRLEQGKSPLHF
TRBJ1-1 NA NA TRBV11-3 TGTGCCAGCAGCTATACAATGAACACTGAAGCTTTCTTT CASSYTMNTEAFF
TRBJ1-5 NA NA TRBV30 TGTGCCTGGACCGTACGGGGGGCACCGTATAGCAATCAGCCCCAGCATTTT CAWTVRGAPYSNQPQHF
TRBJ2-3 NA NA TRBV10-3 TGTGCCATCAGTGAGCCTGACTCCCTAGATACGCAGTATTTT CAISEPDSLDTQYF
TRBJ2-1 NA TRBD2 TRBV5-1 TGCGCCAGCCGTCCGGGGACTAGCGGGGTGTATGAGCAGTTCTTC CASRPGTSGVYEQFF
TRBJ1-1 NA TRBD1 TRBV7-9 TGTGCCAGCAGCCCCCGACAGGGGTCTGAGGGTGAAGCTTTCTTT CASSPRQGSEGEAFF
TRBJ2-1 NA TRBD2 TRBV24-1 TGTGCCACCAGTGACCGGACTAGCGGGGGGCAGTTCTTC CATSDRTSGGQFF
TRBJ1-1 few TRBD1 TRBV27 TGTGCCAGCAGGAAGCGGGACAGGGGGACTGAAGCTTTCTTT CASRKRDRGTEAFF
TRBJ1-6 NA TRBD1 TRBV11-2 TGTGCCAGCAGCTTTTGGATGACCGGGACAGGTTATTCACCCCTCCACTTT CASSFWMTGTGYSPLHF
TRBJ1-2 NA NA TRBV27 TGTGCCAGCAGTTTAATCTCGGGGGGCGTTGACGGCTACACCTTC CASSLISGGVDGYTF
TRBJ1-5 NA NA TRBV2 TGTGCCAGCAGTGAACCAGGCCAGGGGCCCAAACAGCCCCAGCATTTT CASSEPGQGPKQPQHF
TRBJ2-1 NA TRBD1 TRBV6-5 TGTGCCAGCAGTTCGACAGGGAACTACAATGAGCAGTTCTTC CASSSTGNYNEQFF
TRBJ1-2 once NA TRBV19 TGTGCCAGTAGGGATGGGCTGCAGGGCTACACCTTC CASRDGLQGYTF
TRBJ2-3 NA TRBD1 TRBV27 TGTGCCAGCAGTGCCGGGACAGGGGGCACAGATACGCAGTATTTT CASSAGTGGTDTQYF
TRBJ2-2 NA NA TRBV6-5 TGTGCCAGCAGAGGGGAAAATACCGGGGAGCTGTTTTTT CASRGENTGELFF
TRBJ2-1 NA NA TRBV5-8 TGTGCCAGCAGCCCGGGACTTGACACCTACAATGAGCAGTTCTTC CASSPGLDTYNEQFF